This T cell receptor beta chain was sequenced during a study of cytomegalovirus exposure and HLA in healthy donors. A multiplex PCR was run with 60 Vbeta primers and 13 Jbeta primers. The protocol was immunoSEQ multiplex PCR, while the TCRdb copy is restricted to in-frame clones and leaves out a portion. Here the sample spans 130,000 or so clones, roughly 9% being singletons. CDR1 and CDR2 from the germline V gene are SGHRS and YFSETQ. The CDR3 contains 15 residues. The J segment lost 4 bases and the V segment lost 3 bases, leaving 4 bases of the junction unmatched. Sequences were obtained from PBMCs. The V gene is TRBV5-1, the J gene TRBJ1-4, with TRBD1 matching 9 bases. The TCR comes from a woman between 40 and 50 years old in good health and CMV-seropositive. The CDR3 region has the DNA TGCGCCAGCAGCTGGGGGGACAGGGATAATGAAAAACTGTTTTTT. Its protein product is CASSWGDRDNEKLFF.